This TCR beta chain was recorded in a study of T cells after posttransplantation cyclophosphamide. From germline, CDR1 is SQVTM and CDR2 ANQGSEA. CDR3 size: 13 residues. Trimming took 5 bases from V and 2 from J; bases not matched to a gene: 6. Overall study results and limits: Tissue-infiltrating T cells from skin or gut overlapped little with blood T cells. Later blood repertoires were often dominated by clones from the donor CD8+ memory compartment. After PTCy, TRB diversity resembled that of CNI/methotrexate controls.

On the day of bone marrow donation, the related graft donor provided peripheral blood. TCRdb's table, derived via immunoSEQ multiplex PCR, lists solely in-frame clones and lacks some. Sampling found 35,000 to 40,000 clones, none seen once. This clone was seen at least ten times. Its antigen is as yet unknown. The material sequenced was PBMCs. The rearrangement joins TRBV29-1 to TRBJ2-7; 7 bases are a match to TRBD1. The receptor was derived from a man over 45 in good health, CMV-negative, and a related stem cell transplant donor. The CDR3 nucleotides are TGCAGCGTTCTGGGGACAGCTACCTACGAGCAGTACTTC. Amino acid sequence: CSVLGTATYEQYF.